Shown below are 28 T cell receptor beta chains from a single sample sequenced in a study of T cell responses to AZD1222 COVID-19 vaccine. Sequencing used immunoSEQ multiplex PCR; TCRdb keeps in-frame clones, though not all of them. The table has tens of thousands of clones, roughly 87% seen once. Sequences were derived from peripheral blood, sampled on day 0 of AZD1222 vaccination. The receptors were sampled from an adult in good health.

The chain employs TRBV19 and TRBJ2-7, with 8 positions matching TRBD1. The trim removed 7 bases at V and 3 bases at J, leaving 5 bases unmatched. The CDR3 extends over 13 amino acids. Looked up from germline, CDR1 is LNHDA and CDR2 is SQIVND (reference sequence). Here the CDR3 DNA reads TGTGCCAGTACCCGGACAGGGAGCTACGAGCAGTACTTC. It codes for CASTRTGSYEQYF.

V and J are TRBV11-3 and TRBJ2-1; D gene ambiguous. Germline V gene data show CDR1 as SGHNT and CDR2 as YENEEA. This CDR3 is built from 13 residues. Trimming removed 4 bases from V and 4 bases from J, with 8 bases in between. The CDR3 DNA reads TGTGCCAGCAGCTCCGGCCAGTACAATGAGCAGTTCTTC. This codes for CASSSGQYNEQFF. Drawing the rest from reference TRBV11-3 and TRBJ2-1, the complete variable domain is EAGVVQSPRYKIIEKKQPVAFWCNPISGHNTLYWYLQNLGQGPELLIRYENEEAVDDSQLPKDRFSAERLKGVDSTLKIQPAELGDSAVYLCASSSGQYNEQFFGPGTRLTVL.

The chain carries TRBV6-5 and TRBJ1-2; 7 nucleotides line up with TRBD1. V was clipped by 7 bases and J by 4 bases; unmatched bases: 9. Germline V gene data show CDR1 as MNHEY and CDR2 as SVGAGI. CDR3 size: 14 residues. The CDR3 protein is CASMGDRDLYGYTF. Written as DNA, the CDR3 is TGTGCCAGCATGGGTGACAGGGACCTCTATGGCTACACCTTC.

For the CDR3, the DNA is TGTGCCAGCAGTTCGCCACCCTGGGGGACTGAAGCTTTCTTT. Its translation is CASSSPPWGTEAFF. The chain uses TRBV28 and TRBJ1-1; D is perhaps TRBD1 (5 bases). The germline V gene has CDR1 MDHEN and CDR2 SYDVKM. V was shortened by 4 bases and J by 5 bases, with 14 bases between the two germline ends. The CDR3 extends over 14 amino acids.

V and J are TRBV7-2 and TRBJ1-1, with D possibly TRBD1 on 5 matching bases. The V and J ends lost 4 bases and 3 bases respectively, with 24 bases between them. This CDR3 is 18 amino acids long. The germline CDR1 and CDR2 sequences are SGHTA and FQGNSA. For the CDR3, the DNA is TGTGCCAGCAGCTCGCGCCTCATCAGGGAGTCTGCGGACACTGAAGCTTTCTTT. Translation: CASSSRLIRESADTEAFF.

V gene TRBV30 combines with J gene TRBJ1-4, with unresolved D. CDR1 and CDR2 from the germline V gene are GTSNPN and SVGIG (reference sequence). The CDR3 is 16 residues long. Trimming took off 2 bases at V and 7 bases at J, with 20 bases between the two ends. The CDR3 DNA is TGTGCCTGGAGTCCGAATTGGGGAAGCGGATTTGAAAAACTGTTTTTT. This gives the protein CAWSPNWGSGFEKLFF.

This chain links TRBV13 with TRBJ2-5; no clear D gene. Germline CDR1 PRHDT, CDR2 FYEKMQ (reference sequence). The CDR3 sequence is 15 residues long. V was trimmed by 2 bases and J by 0 bases, leaving 10 bases between them. The CDR3 reads CASSLLPRDQETQYF. The CDR3 DNA is TGTGCCAGCAGCTTACTTCCCCGGGACCAAGAGACCCAGTACTTC.

The rearrangement links TRBV7-8 to TRBJ2-7, with 7 bases identical to TRBD1. This CDR3 contains 14 residues. Germline-derived CDR1 and CDR2 are SGHVS and FQNEAQ. The V and J ends lost 5 bases and 5 bases, in that order; junction bases with no gene match: 9. CDR3 amino acids: CASSRGTALDEQYF. The CDR3 DNA sequence: TGTGCCAGCAGCCGAGGGACAGCCCTCGACGAGCAGTACTTC.

There are a few counts of this clone. The V gene is TRBV27, the J gene TRBJ1-3, with D uncertain. The CDR3 has 16 amino acids. Per the germline V gene, CDR1 is MNHEY and CDR2 is SMNVEV (reference sequence). The V and J ends lost 2 bases and 0 bases respectively, with 11 bases between them. The CDR3 DNA is TGTGCCAGCAGTTTAAATTCGGGCAGCTCTGGAAACACCATATATTTT. Translating it yields CASSLNSGSSGNTIYF.

As DNA, the CDR3 is TGTGCCAGCAGCCAAAACGAGGTCGAGCAGTACTTC. Protein product: CASSQNEVEQYF. V usage is TRBV3-1 (or the pseudogene TRBV3-2) and J usage is TRBJ2-7; D remains unclear. From germline, CDR1 is LGHDT and CDR2 YNNKEL (reference sequence). The CDR3 runs to 12 residues. The V and J ends lost 2 bases and 6 bases respectively, with 8 bases between them.

The rearrangement links TRBV18 to TRBJ2-5; 7 nucleotides match TRBD1. CDR3 length: 14 residues. Germline assignment: CDR1 KGHSH and CDR2 LQKENI. The J segment lost 2 bases and the V segment lost 8 bases, leaving 8 bases of the junction unmatched. CDR3 DNA: TGTGCCAGCCGCCCGAACAGGGGACAAGAGACCCAGTACTTC. Amino acids: CASRPNRGQETQYF.

The gene calls are TRBV3-1 (or the pseudogene TRBV3-2) and TRBJ2-5; D gene unclear. The CDR3 is 16 residues long. V was trimmed by 5 bases and J by 5 bases, leaving 21 bases between them. The germline gives CDR1 LGHDT, CDR2 YNNKEL (reference sequence). CDR3 protein: CASSRIDPISSETQYF. CDR3 DNA sequence: TGTGCCAGCAGCAGAATTGATCCCATTTCCTCTGAGACCCAGTACTTC.

This clone was seen more than once but under ten times. The rearrangement links TRBV28 to TRBJ2-5; perhaps TRBD2 as D (6 bases). Germline V gene lookup returns CDR1 MDHEN and CDR2 SYDVKM. The CDR3 covers 15 residues. The ends were cut back, 6 bases at V and 2 bases at J, with 16 bases in the middle. CDR3 loop: CASREGRSFQETQYF. The CDR3 nucleotides are TGTGCCAGCAGGGAGGGTCGCTCCTTTCAAGAGACCCAGTACTTC.

The V call is TRBV27, the J call TRBJ2-7; D may be TRBD1 (6 bases). V lost 8 bases to trimming and J lost 3 bases, with 17 bases between them. The CDR3 spans 14 residues. The V gene's germline CDR1 is MNHEY and CDR2 SMNVEV (reference sequence). The CDR3 here is CASGISGAVYEQYF. The CDR3 DNA reads as TGTGCCAGCGGGATCTCAGGGGCGGTCTACGAGCAGTACTTC.

This rearrangement joins TRBV30 to TRBJ2-3; possibly TRBD2 for D (6 bases). The germline V and J ends were trimmed by 8 bases and 5 bases, with 17 bases remaining between them. This CDR3 region has 13 residues. Germline-derived CDR1 and CDR2 are GTSNPN and SVGIG (reference sequence). CDR3 DNA: TGTGCCGGGACCCTGCGGGGTGGAGATACGCAGTATTTT. It is translated as CAGTLRGGDTQYF.

This chain uses TRBV4-1 with TRBJ1-2; TRBD1 might be the D (5 bases). Germline V gives CDR1 MGHRA, CDR2 YSYEKL. The CDR3 has 14 amino acids. The V gene lost 3 bases and the J gene lost 5 bases, with 13 bases spanning the gap. CDR3 in amino acids: CASSQGPTAYGYTF. The DNA of the CDR3 is TGCGCCAGCAGCCAGGGACCGACGGCGTATGGCTACACCTTC.

The chain recombines TRBV14 with TRBJ1-4; TRBD1 is a possible D gene (5 bases). Trimming took off 2 bases at V and 0 bases at J, with 7 bases between the two ends. The germline CDR1 and CDR2 sequences are SGHDN and FVKESK. The CDR3 is 15 residues long. CDR3 nucleotides: TGTGCCAGCAGCCAATGGGGGGCAACTAATGAAAAACTGTTTTTT. Its translation is CASSQWGATNEKLFF. Based on the CDR3 plus reference TRBV14 and TRBJ1-4, the full variable domain is EAGVTQFPSHSVIEKGQTVTLRCDPISGHDNLYWYRRVMGKEIKFLLHFVKESKQDESGMPNNRFLAERTGGTYSTLKVQPAELEDSGVYFCASSQWGATNEKLFFGSGTQLSVL.

The genes are TRBV2 and TRBJ2-3; 10 positions match TRBD2. CDR1 SNHLY and CDR2 FYNNEI come from the germline V gene. Trimming cost V 4 bases and J 1 base; bases outside gene matches: 2. This CDR3 spans 15 amino acids. The CDR3 coding sequence is TGTGCCAGCAGTGTAGCGGGAGGACGCACAGATACGCAGTATTTT. This encodes CASSVAGGRTDTQYF.

The chain employs TRBV10-1 and TRBJ1-1; perhaps TRBD1 as D (5 bases). The V gene lost 4 bases and the J gene lost 6 bases, with 9 bases spanning the gap. Germline V lookup: CDR1 WNHNN, CDR2 SYGVQD (reference sequence). The CDR3 is 12 residues long. This CDR3 is CASSAGSSEAFF. In DNA, the CDR3 is TGCGCCAGCAGTGCAGGGTCGTCTGAAGCTTTCTTT.

The chain joins TRBV6-1 to TRBJ1-1; no firm D call. V lost 3 bases, J lost 0 bases, and 8 bases lay in between. Germline CDR1 reads MNHNS; CDR2 reads SASEGT. The CDR3 is 14 amino acids. The CDR3 region is CASSESPMNTEAFF. DNA of the CDR3: TGTGCCAGCAGTGAGTCACCGATGAACACTGAAGCTTTCTTT.

V and J are TRBV4-2 and TRBJ2-7; TRBD2 is a possible D gene (6 bases). The CDR3 extends over 14 amino acids. Germline values: CDR1 LGHNA, CDR2 YNFKEQ. Trimming took off 4 bases at V and 5 bases at J, with 15 bases between the two ends. This CDR3 reads CASSPTGGRDEQYF. DNA of the CDR3: TGTGCCAGCAGCCCGACCGGGGGTCGCGACGAGCAGTACTTC.

The chain joins TRBV10-2 to TRBJ2-7, with D possibly matching TRBD1 (6 bases). Germline loops: CDR1 WSHSY, CDR2 SAAADI. The germline V and J ends were trimmed by 6 bases and 0 bases, with 9 bases remaining between them. The CDR3 runs to 13 residues. The CDR3 reads CASRKGGSYEQYF. The CDR3 DNA reads TGCGCCAGCAGGAAAGGGGGCTCCTACGAGCAGTACTTC.

This clone was detected once. J is TRBJ2-1 and V is TRBV9, with TRBD1 matching over 7 bases. This CDR3 contains 14 residues. The J segment lost 5 bases and the V segment lost 3 bases, leaving 5 bases of the junction unmatched. Germline V gene data show CDR1 as SGDLS and CDR2 as YYNGEE. The DNA for the CDR3 is TGTGCCAGCAGCGGGGGACAGCTTAACAATGAGCAGTTCTTC. As protein: CASSGGQLNNEQFF.

The rearrangement uses TRBV19 and TRBJ1-5; 8 nucleotides agree with TRBD1. This CDR3 comprises 15 residues. V gave up 6 bases and J gave up 2 bases; unmatched junction bases: 6. Germline V gene lookup returns CDR1 LNHDA and CDR2 SQIVND (reference sequence). Written as DNA, the CDR3 is TGTGCCAGTAGCCCACAGGGACAGGGCAATCAGCCCCAGCATTTT. Its translation: CASSPQGQGNQPQHF.

This sequence joins TRBV28 and TRBJ2-1, with D perhaps TRBD1 (6 bases). The CDR3 consists of 13 residues. V dropped 1 base and J dropped 5 bases, with 6 bases sitting between them. Germline-derived CDR1 and CDR2 are MDHEN and SYDVKM. The CDR3 DNA reads TGTGCCAGCAGTTTATACAGGGACAATGAGCAGTTCTTC. Its protein is CASSLYRDNEQFF.

The table lists this clone with a count of one. CDR3 in amino acids: CAWSRWGTSTEAFF. The CDR3 region has the DNA TGTGCCTGGAGTCGGTGGGGGACGAGCACTGAAGCTTTCTTT. This chain joins TRBV30 and TRBJ1-1, with D maybe TRBD1 (5 bases). With 2 bases removed from V and 4 bases from J, the gap between germline ends came to 14 bases. Germline CDR1 GTSNPN, CDR2 SVGIG (reference sequence). The CDR3 sequence is 14 residues long. Combining the CDR3 with reference TRBV30 and TRBJ1-1 gives the whole variable domain SQTIHQWPATLVQPVGSPLSLECTVEGTSNPNLYWYRQAAGRGLQLLFYSVGIGQISSEVPQNLSASRPQDRQFILSSKKLLLSDSGFYLCAWSRWGTSTEAFFGQGTRLTVV.

V and J are TRBV28 and TRBJ1-1; perhaps TRBD1 as D (6 bases). V was trimmed by 6 bases and J by 10 bases, leaving 12 bases between them. Germline V gene sequence: CDR1 MDHEN, CDR2 SYDVKM. The CDR3 is 11 residues long. CDR3 residues: CASSAGARAFF. In DNA, the CDR3 is TGTGCCAGCAGCGCAGGGGCCCGAGCTTTCTTT. The complete variable domain, with remaining parts taken from reference TRBV28 and TRBJ1-1, reads DVKVTQSSRYLVKRTGEKVFLECVQDMDHENMFWYRQDPGLGLRLIYFSYDVKMKEKGDIPEGYSVSREKKERFSLILESASTNQTSMYLCASSAGARAFFGQGTRLTVV.

The chain recombines TRBV5-6 with TRBJ2-2; D not certain. Trimming left V 2 bases short and J 1 base short, with 9 bases between. The germline V gene has CDR1 SGHDT and CDR2 YYEEEE. CDR3 length: 15 amino acids. CDR3 nucleotides: TGTGCCAGCAGCTTTTTTCCAGAGAACACCGGGGAGCTGTTTTTT. Protein sequence: CASSFFPENTGELFF.